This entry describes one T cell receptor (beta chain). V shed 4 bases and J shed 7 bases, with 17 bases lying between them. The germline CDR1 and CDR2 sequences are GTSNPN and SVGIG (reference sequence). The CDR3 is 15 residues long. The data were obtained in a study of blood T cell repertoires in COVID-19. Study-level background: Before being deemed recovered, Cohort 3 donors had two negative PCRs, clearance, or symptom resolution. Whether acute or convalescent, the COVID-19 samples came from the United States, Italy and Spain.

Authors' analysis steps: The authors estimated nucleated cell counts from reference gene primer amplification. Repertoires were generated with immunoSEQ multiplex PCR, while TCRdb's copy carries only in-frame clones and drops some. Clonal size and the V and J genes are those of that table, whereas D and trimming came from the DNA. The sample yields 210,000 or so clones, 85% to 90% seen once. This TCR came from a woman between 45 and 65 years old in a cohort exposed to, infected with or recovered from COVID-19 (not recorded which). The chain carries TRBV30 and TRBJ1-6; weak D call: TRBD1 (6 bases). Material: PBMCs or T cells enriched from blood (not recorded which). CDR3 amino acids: CAWTQPDRRNSPLHF. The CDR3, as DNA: TGTGCCTGGACGCAGCCGGACAGAAGAAATTCACCCCTCCACTTT. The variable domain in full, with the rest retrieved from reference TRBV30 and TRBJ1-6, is SQTIHQWPATLVQPVGSPLSLECTVEGTSNPNLYWYRQAAGRGLQLLFYSVGIGQISSEVPQNLSASRPQDRQFILSSKKLLLSDSGFYLCAWTQPDRRNSPLHFGNGTRLTVT.